The sequence of this T cell receptor beta chain was determined in a study of blood T cell repertoires in COVID-19. Looking at the study overall: Samples taken during acute and convalescent COVID-19 were collected in the United States, Italy and Spain. In each case, the material was cDNA or gDNA derived from T cells, B-cell-depleted T cells, or PBMCs.

Clones were read by immunoSEQ multiplex PCR, and TCRdb kept only the in-frame ones, dropping some. The table includes about 190,000 clones, 90% detected once. CDR1 and CDR2 (germline): SGDLS, YYNGEE. V lost 6 bases and J lost 7; bases outside the gene matches: 15. This CDR3 contains 17 residues. The TCR sequence derives from a man between 45 and 60 years old with acute or convalescent COVID-19. The source material was peripheral blood. The chain uses TRBV9 and TRBJ2-1, with 11 bases identical to TRBD2. CDR3 sequence: CASNEGPSGRPPNEQFF. Written as DNA, the CDR3 is TGTGCCAGCAACGAGGGCCCTAGCGGGAGGCCCCCAAATGAGCAGTTCTTC.